The 25 T cell receptor beta chains below were found in one sample sequenced in a study of control samples from healthy donors and cancer patients. TCRdb's copy holds only in-frame clones and misses some; the assay was immunoSEQ multiplex PCR. The table lists 170,000 or so clones, around 90% of them singletons. The sample consisted of blood. The receptor source for this set is a woman in her 40s in good health.

The chain carries TRBV11-1 and TRBJ2-2; no definite D call. The CDR3 extends over 15 amino acids. Germline V lookup: CDR1 SGHAT, CDR2 FQDESV (reference sequence). V was trimmed by 4 bases and J by 4 bases, leaving 13 bases between them. DNA for the CDR3: TGTGCCAGCAGCTCCCAATTCTCTTCCACCGGGGAGCTGTTTTTT. This sequence encodes CASSSQFSSTGELFF.

The chain is built from TRBV28 and TRBJ1-6; 7 nucleotides agree with TRBD1. Trimming at V came to 6 bases and at J to 6 bases, leaving 8 bases not matched to a gene. The length of the CDR3 is 15 residues. CDR1 and CDR2 from the germline V gene are MDHEN and SYDVKM. CDR3 nucleotide sequence: TGTGCCAGCAGGCCGACAGGGTTCGGTAATTCACCCCTCCACTTT. Amino acid sequence: CASRPTGFGNSPLHF. Drawing the rest from reference TRBV28 and TRBJ1-6, the complete variable domain is DVKVTQSSRYLVKRTGEKVFLECVQDMDHENMFWYRQDPGLGLRLIYFSYDVKMKEKGDIPEGYSVSREKKERFSLILESASTNQTSMYLCASRPTGFGNSPLHFGNGTRLTVT.

This clone came up once. V and J are TRBV19 and TRBJ1-5; 8 bases line up with TRBD1. The CDR3 is made up of 14 amino acids. Unmatched junction bases numbered 4, after V lost 5 bases and J lost 4 bases. Germline CDR1 reads LNHDA; CDR2 reads SQIVND (reference sequence). CDR3 DNA: TGTGCCAGTAGTGGGACAGGAGCAAATCAGCCCCAGCATTTT. Its translation: CASSGTGANQPQHF.

The sample holds one count of this clone. The chain has TRBV6-5 and TRBJ1-4; 11 bases fit TRBD1. With 6 bases clipped from V and 8 bases from J, the junction kept 8 bases outside the gene matches. The length of the CDR3 is 15 residues. Germline V gene data show CDR1 as MNHEY and CDR2 as SVGAGI. Here the CDR3 DNA reads TGTGCCAGCAGCGAGGACAGGGGGCCCTGGGAAAAACTGTTTTTT. It translates to CASSEDRGPWEKLFF.

The rearrangement uses TRBV6-4 and TRBJ1-5; no definite D call. The CDR3 loop spans 15 amino acids. V lost 3 bases, J lost 3 bases, and 12 bases lay in between. CDR1 is MRHNA, CDR2 SNTAGT, per germline. The CDR3, as DNA: TGTGCCAGCAGTGAGGGCGCCGGCTACAATCAGCCCCAGCATTTT. Its protein is CASSEGAGYNQPQHF.

The rearrangement uses TRBV7-9 and TRBJ1-1; D ambiguous. The ends were cut back, 0 bases at V and 0 bases at J, with 8 bases in the middle. Looked up from germline, CDR1 is SEHNR and CDR2 is FQNEAQ (reference sequence). There are 15 residues in the CDR3. DNA of the CDR3: TGTGCCAGCAGCTTAGCGCCAACACTGAACACTGAAGCTTTCTTT. Its translation: CASSLAPTLNTEAFF. The complete variable domain, with remaining parts taken from reference TRBV7-9 and TRBJ1-1, reads DTGVSQNPRHKITKRGQNVTFRCDPISEHNRLYWYRQTLGQGPEFLTYFQNEAQLEKSRLLSDRFSAERPKGSFSTLEIQRTEQGDSAMYLCASSLAPTLNTEAFFGQGTRLTVV.

The rearrangement joins TRBV7-9 to TRBJ2-2; 7 bases align to TRBD1. The junction had 7 bases not matched to a gene; V was cut back by 5 bases and J by 1 base. This CDR3 is built from 16 residues. Germline values: CDR1 SEHNR, CDR2 FQNEAQ (reference sequence). The CDR3 protein is CASSPRDRKNTGELFF. The CDR3 nucleotides read TGTGCCAGCAGCCCACGGGACAGAAAGAACACCGGGGAGCTGTTTTTT.

The chain recombines TRBV5-6 with TRBJ1-4; D is unclear. Between the trimmed V and J ends, which lost 2 bases and 5 bases, there was a span of 7 bases. CDR3 size: 13 residues. From germline, CDR1 is SGHDT and CDR2 YYEEEE. Here the CDR3 DNA reads TGTGCCAGCAGCTTTGAGAGGAATGAAAAACTGTTTTTT. Translation gives CASSFERNEKLFF.

V and J are TRBV12-3 or TRBV12-4 and TRBJ1-2; tentatively, D is TRBD1 (5 bases). This CDR3 comprises 12 residues. Deletions cut 7 bases from V and 4 bases from J, with 10 bases between. DNA of the CDR3: TGTGCCAGCAAAGGGGAAAGCTATGGCTACACCTTC. Protein product: CASKGESYGYTF.

The chain has TRBV10-3 and TRBJ1-5, with 8 bases identical to TRBD1. The V gene's germline CDR1 is ENHRY and CDR2 SYGVKD. CDR3 length equals 16 residues. The V segment lost 3 bases and the J segment 0 bases; nucleotides outside the gene matches: 4. The CDR3 nucleotides read TGTGCCATCAGTGACCCGGGACAGGATAGCAATCAGCCCCAGCATTTT. Residues: CAISDPGQDSNQPQHF.

The V gene is TRBV6-5, the J gene TRBJ1-6, with D hard to call. Germline CDR1 reads MNHEY; CDR2 reads SVGAGI. The CDR3 spans 13 residues. Deletions cut 7 bases from V and 10 bases from J, with 14 bases between. The CDR3 here is CASTPGPGSPLHF. DNA of the CDR3: TGTGCCAGCACTCCCGGTCCGGGATCACCCCTCCACTTT.

V gene TRBV20-1 combines with J gene TRBJ2-7, with D unresolved. Germline V CDR1 and CDR2: DFQATT, SNEGSKA (reference sequence). Between the trimmed V and J ends, which lost 3 bases and 0 bases, there was a span of 12 bases. The length of the CDR3 is 14 residues. The CDR3 sequence: CSASEASSSYEQYF. Written as DNA, the CDR3 is TGCAGTGCTAGTGAGGCTTCTAGCTCCTACGAGCAGTACTTC.

This clone was seen only once. This chain uses TRBV4-1 with TRBJ2-3, with D perhaps matching TRBD1 or TRBD2 (5 bases each). V dropped 0 bases and J dropped 0 bases, with 10 bases sitting between them. The CDR3 consists of 16 residues. Germline CDR1 reads MGHRA; CDR2 reads YSYEKL. The CDR3 nucleotides are TGCGCCAGCAGCCAAGAAGTGGGGGTTAGCACAGATACGCAGTATTTT. Translation gives CASSQEVGVSTDTQYF.

The CDR3 DNA sequence: TGTGCCAGCAGTTTGGGGTCAGCAGATACGCAGTATTTT. The encoded protein is CASSLGSADTQYF. This chain connects TRBV12-3 or TRBV12-4 to TRBJ2-3; D not certain. V was trimmed by 3 bases and J by 4 bases, leaving 8 bases between them. The CDR3 is made up of 13 amino acids.

The chain employs TRBV5-1 and TRBJ2-3, with D hard to call. CDR1 and CDR2 (germline): SGHRS, YFSETQ. The CDR3 is 16 amino acids. V lost 0 bases and J lost 2, with 13 bases in between. This chain's CDR3 is CASSLGAPGNTDTQYF. The DNA of the CDR3 is TGCGCCAGCAGCTTGGGGGCTCCCGGTAACACAGATACGCAGTATTTT.

This chain connects TRBV12-3 or TRBV12-4 to TRBJ1-1; no reliable D call. There are 13 residues in the CDR3. Trimming took off 3 bases at V and 3 bases at J, with 8 bases between the two ends. The CDR3 region has the DNA TGTGCCAGCAGTTTTGGTCGGTACACTGAAGCTTTCTTT. It codes for CASSFGRYTEAFF.

The V call is TRBV12-3 or TRBV12-4, the J call TRBJ1-6, with D hard to call. V was cut by 3 bases and J by 8 bases, with 8 bases left in between. The CDR3 spans 13 residues. The CDR3 reads CASSFGMDSPLHF. CDR3 DNA: TGTGCCAGCAGTTTCGGAATGGATTCACCCCTCCACTTT.

The V gene is TRBV6-5, the J gene TRBJ2-5, with unresolved D. Germline V gene lookup returns CDR1 MNHEY and CDR2 SVGAGI. The V gene lost 6 bases and the J gene lost 1 base, with 12 bases spanning the gap. There are 14 residues in the CDR3. The CDR3 DNA sequence: TGTGCCAGCAGCGCCGGCGGTGGCCAAGAGACCCAGTACTTC. Translated, it gives CASSAGGGQETQYF.

The gene calls are TRBV2 and TRBJ1-2; 7 nucleotides agree with TRBD1. Per the germline V gene, CDR1 is SNHLY and CDR2 is FYNNEI. V was pared by 8 bases and J by 4 bases, with 10 bases of the junction left unmatched. The CDR3 sequence is 14 residues long. The CDR3 region has the DNA TGTGCCAGCTTAGAGGAGGGGGCCGGCTATGGCTACACCTTC. Protein product: CASLEEGAGYGYTF.

Points on this clone: Different DNA sequences within this sample yield the same CDR3. The genes are TRBV5-1 and TRBJ1-2; a weak D match, TRBD1 (5 bases). With 0 bases removed from V and 4 bases from J, the gap between germline ends came to 10 bases. This CDR3 is 14 amino acids long. CDR1 is SGHRS, CDR2 YFSETQ, per germline. The CDR3 region is CASSLAAGSYGYTF. The DNA of the CDR3 is TGCGCCAGCAGCTTGGCCGCAGGGAGCTATGGCTACACCTTC.

This chain links TRBV5-4 with TRBJ1-5; tentative D call: TRBD1 (5 bases). V lost 4 bases to trimming and J lost 3 bases, with 11 bases between them. Germline assignment: CDR1 SGHNT and CDR2 YYREEE (reference sequence). The CDR3 runs to 14 residues. The CDR3 is CASSAGTSNQPQHF. DNA of the CDR3: TGTGCCAGCAGCGCCGGGACCTCCAATCAGCCCCAGCATTTT.

The rearrangement joins TRBV19 to TRBJ2-6; 10 bases match TRBD1. V lost 2 bases and J lost 12; bases outside the gene matches: 13. Germline lookup yields CDR1 LNHDA and CDR2 SQIVND (reference sequence). CDR3 size: 17 residues. CDR3 loop: CASSISWGQGTVGVLTF. In DNA, the CDR3 is TGTGCCAGTAGTATAAGTTGGGGACAGGGGACCGTCGGCGTCCTGACTTTC.

The rearrangement joins TRBV5-6 to TRBJ1-1; possible D gene TRBD1, 6 bases. This CDR3 is 12 amino acids long. Germline V gene data show CDR1 as SGHDT and CDR2 as YYEEEE. Trimming took off 1 base at V and 8 bases at J, with 9 bases between the two ends. CDR3 in amino acids: CASSLWGPEAFF. CDR3 nucleotides: TGTGCCAGCAGCTTGTGGGGGCCCGAAGCTTTCTTT. Using reference TRBV5-6 and TRBJ1-1 for the parts outside the CDR3, the full variable domain is DAGVTQSPTHLIKTRGQQVTLRCSPKSGHDTVSWYQQALGQGPQFIFQYYEEEERQRGNFPDRFSGHQFPNYSSELNVNALLLGDSALYLCASSLWGPEAFFGQGTRLTVV.

This clone was counted once. The chain uses TRBV6-4 and TRBJ1-5; the D is unclear. The CDR3 consists of 12 residues. With 4 bases removed from V and 9 bases from J, the gap between germline ends came to 10 bases. Germline loops: CDR1 MRHNA, CDR2 SNTAGT. In DNA, the CDR3 is TGTGCCAGCAGTGCTGGCCCGGGGCCCCAGCATTTT. Encoded protein: CASSAGPGPQHF.

This clone has a single count. The chain couples TRBV9 to TRBJ1-6, with D uncertain. V was cut by 0 bases and J by 2 bases, with 3 bases left in between. CDR3 length: 14 residues. From germline, CDR1 is SGDLS and CDR2 YYNGEE. The CDR3 here is CASSVDPYNSPLHF. DNA of the CDR3: TGTGCCAGCAGCGTAGATCCCTATAATTCACCCCTCCACTTT.